A single sample gave rise to the 23 T cell receptor beta chains below, sequenced in a study of T cells in women clearing cervical HPV infection. Method: immunoSEQ multiplex PCR; TCRdb's copy keeps in-frame clones and lacks some. This sample's clone table lists tens of thousands of clones. The specimen sequenced was blood buffy coat. The receptor set was obtained from a woman aged 18 to 75 with a cervical HPV16 infection that either progressed to CIN3+ or cleared (not recorded which).

About this clone: The sequenced fragment ends 3 residues before the CDR3 boundary, so the rest is inferred from the germline J gene. This chain connects TRBV3-1 (or the pseudogene TRBV3-2) to TRBJ2-1; TRBD2 might be the D (6 bases). The CDR3 totals 15 residues. CDR1 is LGHDT, CDR2 YNNKEL, per germline (reference sequence). Trimming took 3 bases from V and 9 from J, leaving 18 bases between them. CDR3 sequence: CASSQGGSGKGEQFF. The covered CDR3 bases are TGTGCCAGCAGCCAGGGGGGATCGGGAAAGGGTGAG.

Of note for this clone: The sequenced fragment ends 3 residues before the CDR3 boundary, so the rest is inferred from the germline J gene. The chain carries TRBV18 and TRBJ2-5; D call uncertain. The CDR3 runs 15 residues. Germline CDR1 is KGHSH and CDR2 is LQKENI. Trimming cost V 0 bases and J 2 bases, with 10 bases left between them. Here the CDR3 reads CASSPPSSVQETQYF. The CDR3 DNA, read in part, is TGTGCCAGCTCACCACCGTCCAGCGTTCAAGAGACC.

The CDR3 here is CASSLYQGAGELFF. The part of the CDR3 DNA that was read is TGTGCCAGCAGCTTGTATCAGGGGGCCGGGGAG. This chain joins TRBV7-9 and TRBJ2-2, with 7 positions matching TRBD1. Read coverage stops 3 residues before the CDR3 terminus; the germline J gene supplies the remainder. This CDR3 region has 14 residues. CDR1 is SEHNR, CDR2 FQNEAQ, per germline (reference sequence). Trimming at V came to 3 bases and at J to 6 bases, leaving 4 bases not matched to a gene.

Turning to this clone: The CDR3 end is not reached by the read, which stops 3 residues before it; the germline J gene fills it in. The rearrangement uses TRBV18 and TRBJ1-2, with 7 bases matching TRBD1. Germline values: CDR1 KGHSH, CDR2 LQKENI. The CDR3 consists of 15 residues. CDR3 residues: CASSLLGGTIDDYTF. The CDR3 bases that were read are TGTGCCAGCTCACTACTAGGGGGCACTATAGATGAC.

About this clone: The CDR3 end falls 3 residues outside the read, so it is completed with the germline J gene. The chain links TRBV20-1 to TRBJ2-7; a possible D gene is TRBD1 (6 bases). In germline, CDR1 is DFQATT, CDR2 SNEGSKA (reference sequence). The CDR3 extends over 12 amino acids. The V gene lost 6 bases and the J gene lost 2 bases, with 11 bases spanning the gap. The sequenced part of the CDR3 DNA is TGCAGTGCCAAACAGGGAGCCTACGAG. Translating gives CSAKQGAYE. The full CDR3 is CSAKQGAYEQYF.

Remarks on this clone: The read falls 3 residues short of the CDR3 end, and the missing part is taken from the germline J gene. The chain combines TRBV5-6 with TRBJ1-6; D is unclear. Germline V gene lookup returns CDR1 SGHDT and CDR2 YYEEEE. There are 15 residues in the CDR3. Trimming removed 1 base from V and 1 base from J, with 6 bases in between. CDR3 residues: CASSLPGSYNSPLHF. The part of the CDR3 DNA that was read is TGTGCCAGCAGCTTGCCGGGGTCCTATAATTCACCC.

Remarks on this clone: Read data end 3 residues before the CDR3 end; the end is taken from the germline J gene. The V call is TRBV5-1, the J call TRBJ2-7, with 9 bases that match TRBD1. CDR1 and CDR2 from the germline V gene are SGHRS and YFSETQ. V was clipped by 1 base and J by 2 bases; unmatched bases: 4. CDR3 size: 15 residues. The CDR3 reads CASSLTGTGPYEQYF. The part of the CDR3 DNA that was read is TGCGCCAGCAGCTTGACCGGGACAGGGCCCTACGAG.

The CDR3 spells CASSLAGQEGGGYTF. The sequenced CDR3 bases are TGTGCCAGCAGCTTAGCAGGACAGGAAGGAGGGGGC. The chain combines TRBV7-9 with TRBJ1-2; 7 nucleotides agree with TRBD1. Sequencing ends 3 residues short of the CDR3 end; the germline J gene provides the rest. The CDR3 contains 15 residues. Germline V gene sequence: CDR1 SEHNR, CDR2 FQNEAQ (reference sequence).

Comment on this clone: Read coverage stops 3 residues before the CDR3 terminus; the germline J gene supplies the remainder. The rearrangement links TRBV30 to TRBJ2-7; maybe TRBD2 (5 bases). CDR3 size: 13 residues. Trimming removed 3 bases at V and 2 bases at J, with 11 bases between. The germline CDR1 and CDR2 sequences are GTSNPN and SVGIG (reference sequence). CDR3 bases read: TGTGCCTGGAGCTGGCGGGTTCCCTACGAG. Amino acids: CAWSWRVPYE. The entire CDR3 reads CAWSWRVPYEQYF.

With respect to this clone: The sequence runs out 3 residues before the end of the CDR3; the remainder is reconstructed from the germline J gene. The chain employs TRBV7-9 and TRBJ2-3; 8 positions match TRBD2. This CDR3 is 15 amino acids long. Trimming removed 5 bases from V and 2 bases from J; junction bases left unmatched: 6. The germline CDR1 and CDR2 sequences are SEHNR and FQNEAQ (reference sequence). CDR3 sequence reads: CASSVTSGTTDTQYF. The part of the CDR3 DNA that was read is TGTGCCAGCAGCGTAACTAGCGGAACCACAGATACG.

To note about this clone: The CDR3 extends 3 residues past the end of the read, so its final part is completed from the germline J gene. The chain is built from TRBV5-1 and TRBJ1-2; 7 nucleotides align to TRBD1. The germline CDR1 and CDR2 sequences are SGHRS and YFSETQ. The CDR3 is 15 amino acids. V gave up 4 bases and J gave up 2 bases; unmatched junction bases: 8. The sequenced CDR3 bases are TGCGCCAGCAGCCGACGGACAGGTGAAAACTATGGC. The encoded protein is CASSRRTGENYG. Given in full, the CDR3 is CASSRRTGENYGYTF.

As concerns this clone: The CDR3 is cut off 3 residues early in the read; its end comes from the germline J gene. The V gene is TRBV12-3 or TRBV12-4, the J gene TRBJ1-2; D might be TRBD1 (6 bases). The length of the CDR3 is 18 residues. The V gene lost 4 bases and the J gene lost 2 bases, with 23 bases spanning the gap. CDR3 amino acids: CASSSSSGTTWLNYGYTF. The DNA read from the CDR3 is TGTGCCAGCAGTTCGTCGTCCGGGACAACGTGGTTAAACTATGGC.

CDR3 DNA (partial): TGTGCCAGCAGTTCGTGGGGACAGGGAGGGAATCAGCCC. Protein product: CASSSWGQGGNQP. The whole CDR3 sequence is CASSSWGQGGNQPQHF. V and J are TRBV6-2 or TRBV6-3 and TRBJ1-5; TRBD1 agrees at 9 bases. The CDR3 goes on 3 residues after the read ends, and that part is filled in from the germline J gene. The junction had 8 bases not matched to a gene; V was cut back by 4 bases and J by 4 bases. CDR3 size: 16 residues. Looked up from germline, CDR1 is MNHEY and CDR2 is SVGEGT.

Of note for this clone: The read terminates 3 residues ahead of where the CDR3 ends, so the germline J gene completes it. The chain has TRBV18 and TRBJ1-1; D might be TRBD1 (5 bases). Germline values: CDR1 KGHSH, CDR2 LQKENI. The CDR3 is 13 residues long. V was pared by 6 bases and J by 6 bases, with 14 bases between. The CDR3 protein is CASSSTGIPEAFF. CDR3 DNA (partial): TGTGCCAGCTCTTCCACAGGAATCCCTGAA.

As regards this clone: The CDR3 extends 3 residues past the end of the read, so its final part is completed from the germline J gene. J is TRBJ2-5 and V is TRBV5-1; 12 bases map to TRBD2. The CDR3 spans 16 residues. V was pared by 0 bases and J by 1 base, with 1 base of the junction left unmatched. Per the germline V gene, CDR1 is SGHRS and CDR2 is YFSETQ. The sequenced part of the CDR3 DNA is TGCGCCAGCAGCTTGGGGACTAGCGGGATCCAAGAGACC. It translates to CASSLGTSGIQET. The entire CDR3 protein is CASSLGTSGIQETQYF.

A word on this clone: The CDR3 extends 3 residues past the end of the read, so its final part is completed from the germline J gene. V usage is TRBV19 and J usage is TRBJ1-2; unclear D gene. This CDR3 spans 16 amino acids. Germline V gives CDR1 LNHDA, CDR2 SQIVND (reference sequence). CDR3 bases read: TGTGCCAGTAGTTTCCGGACTAGCGCAAGTTACAATGAC. Translated, it gives CASSFRTSASYND. From start to end, the CDR3 is CASSFRTSASYNDYTF.

On this clone itself: The observed sequence ends 3 residues before the CDR3 terminus, with the missing tail filled in from the germline J gene. The chain joins TRBV2 to TRBJ1-4; 8 bases are a match to TRBD1. V shed 5 bases and J 8 bases; nucleotides not matched to a gene: 10. Germline-derived CDR1 and CDR2 are SNHLY and FYNNEI. CDR3 length: 15 residues. Partial CDR3 DNA: TGTGCCAGCAGTCCCGGACAGGGAGTTTACGAAAAA. It specifies CASSPGQGVYEK. The whole CDR3 is CASSPGQGVYEKLFF.

Comment on this clone: The read ends 3 residues shy of where the CDR3 ends; the end is completed using the germline J gene. The J gene is TRBJ2-7, the V gene TRBV7-6; TRBD2 agrees at 8 bases. With V trimmed by 6 bases and J by 4 bases, 14 bases remained unmatched. This CDR3 spans 16 amino acids. CDR1 is SGHVS, CDR2 FNYEAQ, per germline. CDR3 protein: CASSPSSGGDFYEQYF. CDR3 DNA, as far as it was read: TGTGCCAGCAGTCCATCCAGCGGGGGAGACTTTTACGAG.

To note about this clone: The CDR3 goes on 3 residues after the read ends, and that part is filled in from the germline J gene. The chain couples TRBV12-5 to TRBJ2-1, with 12 bases identical to TRBD2. Germline V CDR1 and CDR2: LGHNT, FRNRAP. The CDR3 is 16 residues long. Losses at the gene ends were 2 bases for V and 7 bases for J; bases not matched to a gene: 6. Here the CDR3 reads CASGLRLAGGMNEQFF. The covered CDR3 bases are TGTGCTAGTGGTTTGCGGCTAGCGGGAGGGATGAATGAG.

Concerning this clone: Read sequence stops 3 residues before the CDR3 end, and the germline J gene provides the missing end. This chain joins TRBV7-9 and TRBJ2-5, with D perhaps TRBD2 (7 bases). Trimming shortened V by 8 bases and J by 3 bases, and 16 bases separated the two germline ends. Germline CDR1 and CDR2: SEHNR and FQNEAQ (reference sequence). This CDR3 has 14 residues. The CDR3 DNA, read in part, is TGTGCCAGCGCTTATGGGGGGGGCAAAGAGACC. This gives the protein CASAYGGGKET. The complete CDR3 reads CASAYGGGKETQYF.

On this clone: The missing CDR3 end, 3 residues past where the read stops, is filled in from the germline J gene. The genes are TRBV20-1 and TRBJ1-2; 9 bases fit TRBD1. Germline values: CDR1 DFQATT, CDR2 SNEGSKA (reference sequence). J gave up 1 base and V 3 bases, and 9 bases lay outside the gene matches. The CDR3 spans 16 residues. CDR3 DNA, as far as it was read: TGCAGTGCTAGTGGGGACAGGGAAAGCAATAACTATGGC. Its translation is CSASGDRESNNYG. The full CDR3 sequence reads CSASGDRESNNYGYTF.

Remarks on this clone: The CDR3 extends 3 residues past the end of the read, so its final part is completed from the germline J gene. The rearrangement joins TRBV28 to TRBJ1-1; 12 bases are a match to TRBD1. Germline assignment: CDR1 MDHEN and CDR2 SYDVKM. J was trimmed by 1 base and V by 9 bases; bases with no gene match: 3. There are 14 residues in the CDR3. The sequenced part of the CDR3 DNA is TGTGCCAGTCCGGGACAGGGGGCGAACACTGAA. It yields the protein CASPGQGANTE. The full CDR3 protein reads CASPGQGANTEAFF.

On this clone itself: The read terminates 3 residues ahead of where the CDR3 ends, so the germline J gene completes it. The chain couples TRBV30 to TRBJ2-7; 15 bases fit TRBD2. Per the germline V gene, CDR1 is GTSNPN and CDR2 is SVGIG (reference sequence). This CDR3 has 17 residues. The V segment lost 0 bases and the J segment 3 bases; nucleotides outside the gene matches: 6. CDR3 DNA, as far as it was read: TGTGCCTGGAGTGTTGGACTAGCGGGAGGGCCGATCTACGAG. This sequence encodes CAWSVGLAGGPIYE. The whole CDR3 reads CAWSVGLAGGPIYEQYF.